The 18 T cell receptor beta chains below all came from one sample that was sequenced in a study of beta chain features in type 1 diabetes. The entirety of the isolated RNA underwent reverse transcription, so expressed TCRB transcripts were sequenced. Produced via immunoSEQ multiplex PCR; TCRdb's table is partial and in-frame only. The table lists under 350,000 clones, around 7.3% of them singletons. The sequenced sample was central memory CD4+ T cells from blood. All receptors come from a woman aged 18-29 years in good health.

This clone came up a few times. The rearrangement links TRBV21-1 to TRBJ1-2; the table assigns TRBD1, which was not confirmed against the DNA. TRBV21-1 is a pseudogene locus. This CDR3 has 15 amino acids. For the CDR3, the DNA is TGTGCCAGCAGCAAAGCGGGACAGGGGAACTATGGCTACACCTTC. It encodes CASSKAGQGNYGYTF.

This chain connects TRBV7-2 to TRBJ2-1; D not resolved. The CDR3 runs to 14 residues. V lost 4 bases to trimming and J lost 5 bases, with 12 bases between them. CDR1 SGHTA and CDR2 FQGNSA come from the germline V gene. In nucleotides, the CDR3 is TGTGCCAGCAGCTATACCCCACTGGACAATGAGCAGTTCTTC. This codes for CASSYTPLDNEQFF.

This chain uses TRBV19 with TRBJ2-1; no reliable D call. Trimming removed 3 bases from V and 5 bases from J, with 11 bases in between. Germline CDR1 LNHDA, CDR2 SQIVND (reference sequence). The CDR3 sequence is 14 residues long. CDR3: CASSIPFLNNEQFF. CDR3 DNA sequence: TGTGCCAGTAGTATTCCCTTTTTGAACAATGAGCAGTTCTTC.

The V and J genes are TRBV7-3 and TRBJ2-1; D is possibly TRBD2 (6 bases). This CDR3 is built from 15 residues. Germline V gene sequence: CDR1 SGHTA, CDR2 FQGTGA. The ends were cut back, 5 bases at V and 2 bases at J, with 13 bases in the middle. Here the CDR3 DNA reads TGTGCCAGCAGCCTCAGGAGGGCCCCCTACAATGAGCAGTTCTTC. Encoded protein: CASSLRRAPYNEQFF.

This chain joins TRBV2 and TRBJ1-5; unclear D gene. V was pared by 5 bases and J by 7 bases, with 15 bases between. Germline V gives CDR1 SNHLY, CDR2 FYNNEI. This CDR3 contains 14 residues. In DNA, the CDR3 is TGTGCCAGCAGTCGGTCGGGAAGTAGACAGCCCCAGCATTTT. It codes for CASSRSGSRQPQHF.

This clone was recorded at least ten times. The rearrangement joins TRBV9 to TRBJ2-3; the D gene is possibly TRBD2 (6 bases). The CDR3 runs 16 residues. Germline V gives CDR1 SGDLS, CDR2 YYNGEE. V dropped 4 bases and J dropped 2 bases, with 17 bases sitting between them. CDR3 in amino acids: CASSLEGRGATDTQYF. CDR3 coding DNA: TGTGCCAGCAGCCTAGAGGGGCGGGGAGCCACAGATACGCAGTATTTT.

This clone was seen a few times. The J gene is TRBJ2-3, the V gene TRBV29-1; D is uncertain. The length of the CDR3 is 12 residues. Between the trimmed V and J ends, which lost 7 bases and 1 base, there was a span of 9 bases. The germline V gene encodes CDR1 SQVTM and CDR2 ANQGSEA. In DNA, the CDR3 is TGCAGCGGCATGAAGGGCACAGATACGCAGTATTTT. It codes for CSGMKGTDTQYF.

Points on this clone: One end of the junction fails to match germline, which may point to a read error. At the DNA level, this CDR3 is encoded by other sequences in the same sample as well. The rearrangement uses TRBV6-5 and TRBJ1-6, with D unresolved. The CDR3 covers 13 residues. Germline values: CDR1 MNHEY, CDR2 SVGAGI. CDR3 DNA: TGCGCCAGCAGTTTCCAGAAGAATTCACCCCTCCACTTT. Protein product: CASSFQKNSPLHF.

This clone occurred a few times. The chain links TRBV7-7 to TRBJ1-3; no clear D gene. V lost 1 base and J lost 0, with 7 bases in between. There are 15 residues in the CDR3. Germline V gene data show CDR1 as SSHAT and CDR2 as FNYEAQ (reference sequence). CDR3 residues: CASSLGGLSGNTIYF. The CDR3, as DNA: TGTGCCAGCAGCTTAGGAGGGCTCTCTGGAAACACCATATATTTT. Combining the CDR3 with reference TRBV7-7 and TRBJ1-3 gives the whole variable domain GAGVSQSPRYKVTKRGQDVTLRCDPISSHATLYWYQQALGQGPEFLTYFNYEAQPDKSGLPSDRFSAERPEGSISTLTIQRTEQRDSAMYRCASSLGGLSGNTIYFGEGSWLTVV.

This chain links TRBV6-1 with TRBJ1-2, with 7 bases fitting TRBD1. The CDR3 loop spans 14 amino acids. J lost 2 bases, V lost 7 bases, and 7 bases had no gene match. The germline V gene has CDR1 MNHNS and CDR2 SASEGT. The CDR3 is CASIRGQENYGYTF. CDR3 DNA: TGTGCCAGCATAAGGGGGCAGGAGAACTATGGCTACACCTTC.

V and J are TRBV7-2 and TRBJ2-5; TRBD2 matches 14 bases. V shed 4 bases and J 4 bases; nucleotides not matched to a gene: 5. The CDR3 covers 16 residues. CDR1 is SGHTA, CDR2 FQGNSA, per germline. The CDR3 sequence is CASSSGTSGGLETQYF. DNA for the CDR3: TGTGCCAGCAGCTCCGGGACTAGCGGGGGTTTAGAGACCCAGTACTTC.

The chain links TRBV11-3 to TRBJ1-2; D is ambiguous. The germline V and J ends were trimmed by 4 bases and 1 base, with 7 bases remaining between them. Looked up from germline, CDR1 is SGHNT and CDR2 is YENEEA. The CDR3 spans 13 residues. As DNA, the CDR3 is TGTGCCAGCAGCTCACAGTTTAACTATGGCTACACCTTC. Its translation: CASSSQFNYGYTF.

This chain uses TRBV2 with TRBJ2-5, with 9 bases fitting TRBD2. Unmatched junction bases numbered 11, after V lost 5 bases and J lost 13 bases. This CDR3 region has 13 residues. Germline loops: CDR1 SNHLY, CDR2 FYNNEI. CDR3 DNA sequence: TGTGCCAGCAGTCCGCCCGGACTAGCGCGTATGTACTTC. It codes for CASSPPGLARMYF.

This clone came up a few times. The CDR3 DNA is TGTGCCAGTAAAGGGAAGGGTGATGAGCAGTTCTTC. It encodes CASKGKGDEQFF. The chain is built from TRBV19 and TRBJ2-1; no clear D. The germline CDR1 and CDR2 sequences are LNHDA and SQIVND (reference sequence). Trimming stripped 7 bases from V and 8 bases from J, with 12 bases between. The CDR3 has 12 residues.

V and J are TRBV2 and TRBJ1-5; D is uncertain. The CDR3 runs 15 residues. Trimming pared 5 bases from V and 6 bases from J, leaving 17 bases between. CDR1 and CDR2 (germline): SNHLY, FYNNEI. The CDR3 loop reads CASSKTSPDRQPQHF. CDR3 in DNA: TGTGCCAGCAGTAAGACCTCTCCGGACCGTCAGCCCCAGCATTTT. The full variable domain, completed using reference TRBV2 and TRBJ1-5, is EPEVTQTPSHQVTQMGQEVILRCVPISNHLYFYWYRQILGQKVEFLVSFYNNEISEKSEIFDDQFSVERPDGSNFTLKIRSTKLEDSAMYFCASSKTSPDRQPQHFGDGTRLSIL.

The chain couples TRBV7-2 to TRBJ1-5; D not certain. Trimming left V 5 bases short and J 7 bases short, with 18 bases between. The CDR3 has 15 residues. Germline-derived CDR1 and CDR2 are SGHTA and FQGNSA. CDR3 in DNA: TGTGCCAGCAGCCCTAGACAAGCCCCTTACCAGCCCCAGCATTTT. This codes for CASSPRQAPYQPQHF. Looking up the rest from reference TRBV7-2 and TRBJ1-5 gives the full variable domain: GAGVSQSPSNKVTEKGKDVELRCDPISGHTALYWYRQSLGQGLEFLIYFQGNSAPDKSGLPSDRFSAERTGGSVSTLTIQRTQQEDSAVYLCASSPRQAPYQPQHFGDGTRLSIL.

In its sample, this clone was seen a few times. An end of the junction does not agree with germline; a read error may underlie this. The rearrangement joins TRBV6-1 to TRBJ2-3, with 7 bases identical to TRBD1. The CDR3 has 15 residues. Germline-derived CDR1 and CDR2 are MNHNS and SASEGT. The CDR3 is CAISDGTVSTDTQYF. The CDR3 DNA sequence: TGTGCCATCAGTGACGGGACAGTTAGCACAGATACGCAGTATTTT.

In this sample, this clone turned up many times. V and J are TRBV7-2 and TRBJ2-1; 7 bases map to TRBD2. Germline V CDR1 and CDR2: SGHTA, FQGNSA. V gave up 2 bases and J gave up 15 bases; unmatched junction bases: 13. This CDR3 spans 14 amino acids. The CDR3 nucleotides read TGTGCCAGCAGCTTACCGGGACTAACGGGTGGGGTGTTCTTC. This translates into CASSLPGLTGGVFF.